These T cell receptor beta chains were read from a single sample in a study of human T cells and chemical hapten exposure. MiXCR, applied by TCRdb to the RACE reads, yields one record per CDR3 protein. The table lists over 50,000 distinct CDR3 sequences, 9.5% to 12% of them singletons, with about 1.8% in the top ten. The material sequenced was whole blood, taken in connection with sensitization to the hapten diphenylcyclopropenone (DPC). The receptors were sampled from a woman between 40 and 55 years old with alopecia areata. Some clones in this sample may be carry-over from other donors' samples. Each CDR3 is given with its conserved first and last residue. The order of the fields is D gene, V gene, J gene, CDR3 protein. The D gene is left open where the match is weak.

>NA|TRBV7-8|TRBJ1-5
CASSLGQGEYQPQHF
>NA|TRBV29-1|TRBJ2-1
CSVESESSYNEQFF
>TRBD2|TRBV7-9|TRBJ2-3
CASSLGKTSPKDTQYF
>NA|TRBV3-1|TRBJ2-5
CASSLQEIQYF
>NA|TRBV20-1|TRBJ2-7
CSARDFGGQSHYEQYF
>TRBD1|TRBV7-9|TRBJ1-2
CASSSGTGGLHGYTF
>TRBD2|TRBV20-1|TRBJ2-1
CSARDISGRKSYNEQFF
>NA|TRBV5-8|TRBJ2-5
CASKERQFETQYF
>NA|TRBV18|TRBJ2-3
CASSPSTRGFTDTQYF
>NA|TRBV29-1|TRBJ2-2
CSVRTNGELFF
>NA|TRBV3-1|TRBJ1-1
CASSQVSRTEAFF
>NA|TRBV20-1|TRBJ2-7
CSARDHQTGHSSYEQYF
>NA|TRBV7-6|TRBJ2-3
CASSYVSTDTQYF
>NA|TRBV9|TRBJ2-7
CASSGGPGHEQYF
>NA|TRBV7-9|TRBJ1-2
CASSLGTGTGYGYTF
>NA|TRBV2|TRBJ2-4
CASSEAEIGGRAKNIQYF
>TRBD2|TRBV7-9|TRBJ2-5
CASSSGLAGETQYF
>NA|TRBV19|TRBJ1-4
CASSISASTNEKLFF
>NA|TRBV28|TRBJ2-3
CASSWGPSGDTQYF
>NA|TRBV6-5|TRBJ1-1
CASSGTGKGTEAFF
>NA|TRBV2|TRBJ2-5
CASSRRGSGETQYF
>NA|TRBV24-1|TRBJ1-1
CATSASVHTEAFF
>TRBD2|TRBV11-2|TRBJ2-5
CASSLGFVASGRETQYF
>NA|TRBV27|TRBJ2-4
CASSQDGNLAKNIQYF
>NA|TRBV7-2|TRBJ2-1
CASTRSRGDYNEQFF